This section outlines one TCR beta chain sequence together with its context. These data come from a study of blood T cell repertoires in COVID-19. Across the whole study: COVID-19 samples, acute and convalescent, were from the United States, Italy and Spain. Nucleic acid was either cDNA or gDNA, and it came from T cells, B-cell-depleted T cells, or PBMCs.

Per the original data handling: Amplification of reference gene primers was used by the study to estimate nucleated cell counts. Data came from immunoSEQ multiplex PCR; TCRdb stores just in-frame clones and leaves some out. V, J and clone size were drawn from that table, and D and trimming were deduced from the DNA. This sample has roughly 150,000 clones, with over 60% found just once. The length of the CDR3 is 15 residues. With 0 bases removed from V and 6 bases from J, the gap between germline ends came to 13 bases. The germline gives CDR1 MGHRA, CDR2 YSYEKL. The sequenced sample was peripheral blood. The V gene is TRBV4-1, the J gene TRBJ2-3; the D gene is possibly TRBD2 (6 bases). The sequence derives from a man in his fifties or sixties with acute or convalescent COVID-19. The CDR3 region has the DNA TGCGCCAGCAGCCAAGATTCGGGGAGGATGGATACGCAGTATTTT. Translation: CASSQDSGRMDTQYF.